Below, one TCR beta chain is given with its context. This clonotype was counted between two and nine times. The specificity of this receptor is unknown. No much larger clone is present one base from it, and per-base qualities are unavailable. The reads were generated on an Illumina HiSeq 1500. TCRdb reanalyzed the raw reads on its own, using fastp at Q25 for trimming and MiXCR for clone calling, and kept in-frame beta chains. Duplicate CDR3 protein sequences are folded into a single record with the most common DNA and genes. The sample table holds some 440,000 distinct CDR3 sequences, of which roughly a third were seen once. The top ten hold roughly 13% of the sample. This entry is derived from a study of T cell repertoires in cytomegalovirus infection (dated by TCRdb to about 2019). Concerning the study at large: Because public TCR beta signatures pointed to carriage of CMV infection together with the matching HLA type, the HLA type of each donor mattered for the analysis.

The investigation overall reported the following: Carriers of CMV infection plus the relevant HLA type were discriminated by the cumulative frequency of public TCR beta family members in the study cohort and in an independent roughly 400-donor cohort. In the ex vivo response, HLA-C-restricted CMV-specific TCR beta clonotypes were dominant, and in two of eight donors the single most frequent clonotype came from this HLA-C-restricted group.

The specimen sequenced was PBMCs. The source is a human donor in good health (CMV status not recorded). Some clones in this sample may be carry-over from other donors' samples.

In nucleotides, the sequence is TGTGCCAGCACCATAGAAGGAGCTAGGACAGATACGCAGTATTTT. Its protein is CASTIEGARTDTQYF. The chain couples TRBV6-1 to TRBJ2-3, with the D gene not clear enough to name. The germline V gene yields MNHNS for CDR1 and SASEGT for CDR2. V is shortened by 7 bases, J by 3 bases, and the region joining them spans 17 bases. CDR3 length: 15 amino acids, cysteine to phenylalanine. Only the CDR3 region is kept as DNA, spanning 45 bases read in frame from base 1.